The source of this TCR beta chain is a study of control samples from healthy donors and cancer patients (dated by TCRdb to between 2020 and 2021). V loses 3 bases at its end and J loses 2 bases; junction bases beyond the gene matches: 5. The cysteine opens and the phenylalanine closes a CDR3 of 15 amino acids. The kept DNA is CDR3 alone, 45 bases in frame from the first base. As encoded in the germline V gene, CDR1 is SGHVS while CDR2 is FQNEAQ. This clone was found a few times. This clone's antigen is unknown. Base qualities are not recorded, but no much larger clone differs from it by a single base. Library preparation used the immunoSEQ multiplex PCR assay. The table was pulled from immuneACCESS by TCRdb, which kept in-frame rearrangements only. Such tables lose some clones; where checked, under half of the loss comes from unresolved V genes, and the rest has no known cause. The sample yields some 82,000 clones; around 87% were counted once. Roughly a fifth of the sample goes to the ten largest clones.

The sequence derives from a man aged 45-60 years in good health. The sequencing input was blood. Recombination joined TRBV7-8 with TRBJ2-3; 7 middle bases align to TRBD1. CDR3 protein: CASSFRTGYTDTQYF. The DNA is TGTGCCAGCAGCTTCCGGACAGGATACACAGATACGCAGTATTTT.